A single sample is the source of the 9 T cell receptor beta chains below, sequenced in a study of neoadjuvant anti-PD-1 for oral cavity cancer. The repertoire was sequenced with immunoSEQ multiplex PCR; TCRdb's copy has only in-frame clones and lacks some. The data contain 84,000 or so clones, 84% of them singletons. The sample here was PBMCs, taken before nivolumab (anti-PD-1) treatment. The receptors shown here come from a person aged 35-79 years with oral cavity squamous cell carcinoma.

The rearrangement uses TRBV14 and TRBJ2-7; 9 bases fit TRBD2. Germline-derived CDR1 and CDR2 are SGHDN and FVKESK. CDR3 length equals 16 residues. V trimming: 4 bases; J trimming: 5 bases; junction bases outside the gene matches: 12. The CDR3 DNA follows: TGTGCCAGCAGCCCGGGTAATAGCGGGAGTTTCCACGAGCAGTACTTC. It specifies CASSPGNSGSFHEQYF.

Here the CDR3 reads CAWKVFANTGELFF. The CDR3 nucleotides read TGTGCCTGGAAAGTGTTCGCGAACACCGGGGAGCTGTTTTTT. The chain joins TRBV30 to TRBJ2-2; D not certain. V lost 4 bases and J lost 0, with 9 bases in between. CDR1 is GTSNPN and CDR2 is SVGIG in the germline V gene (reference sequence). The CDR3 sequence is 14 residues long.

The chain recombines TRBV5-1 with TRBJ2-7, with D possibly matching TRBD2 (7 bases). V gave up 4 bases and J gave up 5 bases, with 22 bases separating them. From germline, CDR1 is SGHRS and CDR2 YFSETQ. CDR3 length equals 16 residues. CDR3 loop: CASSILGGGRPNEQYF. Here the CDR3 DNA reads TGCGCCAGCAGCATACTGGGGGGCGGGAGACCCAACGAGCAGTACTTC.

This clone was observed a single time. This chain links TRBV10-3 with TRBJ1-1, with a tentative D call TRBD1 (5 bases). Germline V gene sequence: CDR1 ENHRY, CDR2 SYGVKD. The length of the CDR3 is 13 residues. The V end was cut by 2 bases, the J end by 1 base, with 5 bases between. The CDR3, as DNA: TGTGCCATCAGTGAGCAGGGGAACACTGAAGCTTTCTTT. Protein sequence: CAISEQGNTEAFF.

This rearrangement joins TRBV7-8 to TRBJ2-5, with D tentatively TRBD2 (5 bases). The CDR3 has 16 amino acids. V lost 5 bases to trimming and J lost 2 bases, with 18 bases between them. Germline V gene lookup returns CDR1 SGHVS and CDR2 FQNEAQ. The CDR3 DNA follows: TGTGCCAGCAGCCCAGAAGCGGCTTTAAAACAAGAGACCCAGTACTTC. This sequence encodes CASSPEAALKQETQYF.

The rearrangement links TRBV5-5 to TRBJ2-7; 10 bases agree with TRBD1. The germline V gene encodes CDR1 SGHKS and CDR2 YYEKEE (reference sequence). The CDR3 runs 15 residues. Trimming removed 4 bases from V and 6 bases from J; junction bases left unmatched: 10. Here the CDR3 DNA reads TGTGCCAGCAGCCCGACCGGGACAGGGGAGGGCGAGCAGTACTTC. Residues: CASSPTGTGEGEQYF.

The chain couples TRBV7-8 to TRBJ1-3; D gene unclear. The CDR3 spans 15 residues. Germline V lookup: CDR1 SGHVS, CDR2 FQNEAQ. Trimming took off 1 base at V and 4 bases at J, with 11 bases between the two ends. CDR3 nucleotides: TGTGCCAGCAGCTTAGAAGAGAAGGAAGGAAACACCATATATTTT. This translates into CASSLEEKEGNTIYF.

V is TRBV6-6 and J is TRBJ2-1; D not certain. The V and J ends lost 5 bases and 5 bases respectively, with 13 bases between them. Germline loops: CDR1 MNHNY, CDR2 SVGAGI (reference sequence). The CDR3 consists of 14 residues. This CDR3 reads CASSQMQGNNEQFF. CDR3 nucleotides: TGTGCCAGCAGTCAGATGCAAGGGAACAATGAGCAGTTCTTC.

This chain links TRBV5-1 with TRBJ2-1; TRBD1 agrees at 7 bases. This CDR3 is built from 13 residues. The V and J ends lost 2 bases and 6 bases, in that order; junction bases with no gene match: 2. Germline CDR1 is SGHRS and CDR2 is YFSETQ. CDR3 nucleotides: TGCGCCAGCAGCTTCACAGGGGCCAATGAGCAGTTCTTC. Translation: CASSFTGANEQFF.